A selection of T cell receptor beta chains follows, all from one sample in a study of T cells after posttransplantation cyclophosphamide. Data came from immunoSEQ multiplex PCR; TCRdb stores just in-frame clones and leaves some out. The sample contains over 10,000 clones, none occurring once; roughly 25% lies in the top ten. Sample: PBMCs, taken after allogeneic stem cell transplant with posttransplant cyclophosphamide. The receptor source for this set is a female patient aged 40 to 55 who received an allogeneic stem cell transplant from a related donor, was CMV-positive, and had acute GVHD only. Some T cells may have originated in the graft donor. The CDR3 runs from the conserved cysteine through the conserved F or W. A D gene is named only where the DNA matches it firmly. Clone size is not always given. Where it is, it says once, few, many or a class for expanded clones.

D gene,clone size,J gene,V gene,CDR3 protein,CDR3 DNA
.,many,TRBJ2-5,TRBV5-1,CASSVGQGGPQETQYF,TGCGCCAGCAGCGTCGGACAGGGAGGGCCGCAAGAGACCCAGTACTTC
TRBD1,many,TRBJ1-1,TRBV7-6,CASSLDAGGTEAFF,TGTGCCAGCAGCTTAGATGCAGGGGGCACTGAAGCTTTCTTT
.,many,TRBJ2-2,TRBV7-9,CASSFAYAGELFF,TGTGCCAGCAGCTTTGCGTATGCCGGGGAGCTGTTTTTT
.,many,TRBJ2-7,TRBV7-9,CASSSAYEQYF,TGTGCCAGCAGCTCCGCCTACGAGCAGTACTTC
.,few,TRBJ2-1,TRBV15,CATSNLDGFGERQFF,TGTGCCACCAGCAACTTGGATGGGTTCGGGGAACGGCAGTTCTTC
.,many,TRBJ2-2,TRBV25-1,CASSAPGFSTGELFF,TGTGCCAGCAGTGCCCCGGGTTTTAGCACCGGGGAGCTGTTTTTT
.,many,TRBJ1-1,TRBV18,CASSPPRGLNTEAFF,TGTGCCAGCTCACCACCTAGGGGGTTGAACACTGAAGCTTTCTTT
TRBD1,many,TRBJ2-1,TRBV5-1,CASSEGTASYNEQFF,TGCGCCAGCAGCGAGGGGACAGCGAGCTACAATGAGCAGTTCTTC
.,many,TRBJ2-3,TRBV9,CASSVAQTDTQYF,TGTGCCAGCAGCGTAGCCCAGACAGATACGCAGTATTTT
TRBD1,many,TRBJ1-6,TRBV18,CASSPGQGSNSPLHF,TGTGCCAGCTCACCGGGACAGGGGAGTAATTCACCCCTCCACTTT
.,.,TRBJ2-2,TRBV29-1,CSVVLRRDTGELFF,TGCAGCGTTGTTTTGCGGAGAGACACCGGGGAGCTGTTTTTT
TRBD2,many,TRBJ2-3,TRBV6-1,CASTDSGGFTDTQYF,TGTGCCAGCACCGACAGCGGGGGGTTCACAGATACGCAGTATTTT
TRBD1,few,TRBJ2-3,TRBV12-5,CASGTGQGSGTDTQYF,TGTGCTAGTGGTACCGGACAGGGGTCGGGCACAGATACGCAGTATTTT
.,few,TRBJ2-4,TRBV10-3,CAISESPRGGLVAKNIQYF,TGTGCCATCAGTGAGTCGCCCCGGGGAGGTCTCGTAGCCAAAAACATTCAGTACTTC
.,many,TRBJ1-3,TRBV7-2,CASSLKDSFFGNTIYF,TGTGCCAGCAGCTTAAAGGACAGTTTTTTTGGAAACACCATATATTTT
.,many,TRBJ1-3,TRBV2,CASSNSRNSGNTIYF,TGTGCCAGCAGTAATTCTAGGAACTCTGGAAACACCATATATTTT
TRBD2,many,TRBJ2-1,TRBV19,CASRTLLAGGNEQFF,TGTGCCAGTAGGACTCTGCTAGCGGGGGGGAATGAGCAGTTCTTC
.,.,TRBJ2-1,TRBV5-6,CASSFSSYYNEQFF,TGTGCCAGCAGCTTTTCATCCTACTACAATGAGCAGTTCTTC
.,large,TRBJ1-1,TRBV29-1,CSVRLDTEAFF,TGCAGCGTCCGACTTGACACTGAAGCTTTCTTT
TRBD2,few,TRBJ2-3,TRBV7-9,CASSSLAGGSTDTQYF,TGTGCCAGCAGCAGCCTAGCGGGAGGGAGCACAGATACGCAGTATTTT
TRBD2,many,TRBJ2-1,TRBV7-3,CASSFVAGGAYNEQFF,TGTGCCAGCAGCTTTGTTGCGGGAGGCGCCTACAATGAGCAGTTCTTC
TRBD1,many,TRBJ1-4,TRBV18,CASSPPDRFNEKLFF,TGTGCCAGCTCACCACCGGACAGGTTTAATGAAAAACTGTTTTTT
.,few,TRBJ1-2,TRBV28,CASSFDPQAYGYTF,TGTGCCAGCAGTTTCGACCCCCAGGCGTATGGCTACACCTTC
.,many,TRBJ2-3,TRBV19,CASSPGSFTDTQYF,TGTGCCAGTAGCCCCGGGAGTTTCACAGATACGCAGTATTTT
TRBD2,.,TRBJ2-7,TRBV7-9,CASSLPSGTSGSIEQYF,TGTGCCAGCAGCTTACCCTCCGGAACTAGCGGGTCTATAGAGCAGTACTTC
.,.,TRBJ2-1,TRBV5-1,CASSLAVSGNNEQFF,TGCGCCAGCAGCTTGGCCGTCTCGGGGAACAATGAGCAGTTCTTC
TRBD2,many,TRBJ2-2,TRBV7-7,CASSEGLGPTPGELFF,TGTGCTAGCAGCGAAGGACTAGGCCCCACCCCCGGGGAGCTGTTTTTT
TRBD1,few,TRBJ1-2,TRBV25-1,CASSGQGADYGYTF,TGTGCCAGCAGCGGACAGGGGGCGGACTATGGCTACACCTTC
TRBD1,many,TRBJ1-5,TRBV5-1,CASSLTGQQPQHF,TGCGCCAGCAGCCTGACAGGGCAACAGCCCCAGCATTTT
.,many,TRBJ2-2,TRBV4-1,CASSQAGAGSGELFF,TGCGCCAGCAGCCAAGCAGGGGCGGGTTCCGGGGAGCTGTTTTTT
.,many,TRBJ2-3,TRBV6-5,CASSPDRLIRDTQYF,TGTGCCAGCAGCCCCGACAGGCTGATTCGGGATACGCAGTATTTT
.,.,TRBJ2-5,TRBV27,CASSLLGARETQYF,TGTGCCAGCAGTTTATTGGGGGCACGGGAGACCCAGTACTTC
TRBD1,many,TRBJ1-1,TRBV5-1,CASSRSDRVHEAFF,TGCGCCAGCAGCCGATCGGACAGGGTACATGAAGCTTTCTTT
TRBD2,many,TRBJ2-5,TRBV18,CASSNKHLAGTYQETQYF,TGTGCCAGCTCGAACAAACATTTAGCGGGAACGTACCAAGAGACCCAGTACTTC
.,many,TRBJ1-2,TRBV19,CASSSQGGGYTF,TGTGCCAGTAGTTCGCAGGGCGGCGGCTACACCTTC